The following is a T cell receptor beta chain sequence with its context. This clone showed up just a few times. Its antigen is currently not known. There are no base qualities to consult, and no much larger clone falls within one base. TCRbeta CDR3 regions were amplified from genomic DNA using the immunoSEQ Assay, a bias-controlled multiplex PCR. The original pipeline was this. The number of nucleated cells in each sample was estimated from the amplification of reference gene primers within the assay. Sequence reads were collapsed and filtered to measure the absolute abundance of every unique TCRbeta CDR3 rearrangement. For each sample, productive Simpson clonality was calculated by taking the square root of Simpson's diversity index across productive rearrangements. Drawn from immuneACCESS, this table holds only the in-frame rearrangements with V and J called that TCRdb kept. Clones are partly lost; checked studies trace under half to an unresolved V gene and leave the rest unexplained. V, J and clone size are those of that table, while D and trimming were read from the DNA. In this sample the table shows 150,000 to 200,000 clones, 65% to 90% of which occur a single time. Over 1.5% of the sample belongs to the ten largest clones.

The germline V gene yields SGHTA for CDR1 and FQGNSA for CDR2. The CDR3 numbers 15 residues from cysteine through phenylalanine. Kept here is only the CDR3 DNA, which spans 45 bases and is read in frame from base 1. V and J are trimmed by 5 bases and 2 bases, and the gene matches miss 7 bases of the junction. The data originate from a study of blood T cell repertoires in COVID-19 (TCRdb year 2020). Study-wide context: Samples from collaborators originated in the United States, Italy and Spain and spanned both the acute and convalescent phases of COVID-19. The prospective study material was composed of cDNA or gDNA derived from T cells, B-cell-depleted T cells, or PBMCs. Deeply sampled blood TCRbeta repertoires from subjects exposed to, actively infected with, or recovered from COVID-19 were included in the dataset. A freely available public database, intended as a resource for researchers studying the immune response to SARS-CoV-2, is where the repertoires were released. Samples came from the ongoing ImmuneRACE study (first 160 participants) plus 1,254 subjects from 6 global collaborators. Sample metadata almost always included a de-identified subject ID, COVID-19 status, age in years and sex. Where available, HLA class I and class II types were taken from metadata supplied by the sample provider and were not determined by assay-based typing.

The collaborating institutions used their own protocols to collect whole blood in K2EDTA tubes. Collaborator samples were shipped for TCRbeta analysis as frozen whole blood, isolated PBMCs, or DNA extracted from either sample type. The full study reports these points: Clinical and demographic metadata were provided uncurated, with the amount varying by source and participant.

The TCR was taken from a human donor in a cohort sampled during active COVID-19. The material sequenced was peripheral blood. The chain links TRBV7-2 with TRBJ1-1, with 8 bases matching TRBD1. At the DNA level, the sequence is TGTGCCAGCAGCGCACAAGGACAGGGTAACACTGAAGCTTTCTTT. It is translated as CASSAQGQGNTEAFF.